This T cell receptor beta chain was captured in a study of blood T cell repertoires in COVID-19. Study in general: The samples span acute and convalescent COVID-19 from the United States, Italy and Spain. Sources were T cells, B-cell-depleted T cells, or PBMCs; the material itself was cDNA or gDNA.

CDR3 length: 16 amino acids. The germline CDR1 and CDR2 sequences are LGHNA and YNFKEQ. J gave up 7 bases and V 7 bases, and 13 bases lay outside the gene matches. Authors' processing steps: Amplification with reference gene primers provided the estimates of nucleated cell counts. TCRdb keeps only in-frame clones here, not all; method: immunoSEQ multiplex PCR. V and J calls and clone size come straight from that table; D and trimming were deduced from the DNA. The sample gives around 150,000 clones, roughly four fifths of which show up once; roughly 19% is in the top ten. V usage is TRBV4-2 and J usage is TRBJ2-2; TRBD2 matches at 9 bases. The sequenced sample consisted of peripheral blood. The sequence was collected from a woman aged 80 or older with acute or convalescent COVID-19. The CDR3, as DNA: TGTGCCAGCAAACGAGGGGCGGGAGGGCCGGACGGGGAGCTGTTTTTT. Amino acid sequence: CASKRGAGGPDGELFF.